This T cell receptor (beta chain) comes out of a study of radiotherapy plus CTLA-4 blockade in lung cancer. Study observations and caveats: Early clone dynamics of blood T cells, plus interferon-beta, reportedly predicted response best. After radiotherapy and ipilimumab, tumor-derived clones expanded in peripheral blood.

The CDR3 runs 16 residues. V was clipped by 2 bases and J by 2 bases; unmatched bases: 5. Germline loops: CDR1 MDHEN, CDR2 SYDVKM. The method was immunoSEQ multiplex PCR; TCRdb's version includes in-frame clones alone and lacks a portion of them. This sample carries about 84,000 clones, around 72% of them seen once, and the ten largest clones take over 12%. This clone was observed once. Antigen: not known. The genes are TRBV28 and TRBJ2-5; 10 bases map to TRBD2. This material consisted of peripheral blood, taken from a patient treated with radiotherapy plus ipilimumab. This TCR was sampled from a human donor with non-small cell lung cancer that progressed on radiotherapy plus ipilimumab. Here the CDR3 reads CASSLGLAGEQETQYF. The DNA for the CDR3 is TGTGCCAGCAGTTTAGGGCTAGCGGGGGAGCAAGAGACCCAGTACTTC. Together with reference TRBV28 and TRBJ2-5, the CDR3 gives the full variable domain: DVKVTQSSRYLVKRTGEKVFLECVQDMDHENMFWYRQDPGLGLRLIYFSYDVKMKEKGDIPEGYSVSREKKERFSLILESASTNQTSMYLCASSLGLAGEQETQYFGPGTRLLVL.